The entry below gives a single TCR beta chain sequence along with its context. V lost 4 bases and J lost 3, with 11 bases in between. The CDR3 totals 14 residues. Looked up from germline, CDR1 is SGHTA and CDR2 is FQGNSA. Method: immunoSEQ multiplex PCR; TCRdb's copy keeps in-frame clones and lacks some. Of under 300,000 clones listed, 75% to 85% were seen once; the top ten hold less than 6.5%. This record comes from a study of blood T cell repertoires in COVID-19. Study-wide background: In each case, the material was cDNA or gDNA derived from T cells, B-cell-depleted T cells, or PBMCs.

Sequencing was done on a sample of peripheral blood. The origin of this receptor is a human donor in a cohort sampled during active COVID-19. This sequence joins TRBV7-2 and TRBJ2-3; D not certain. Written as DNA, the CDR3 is TGTGCCAGCAGCTCCTTTAGTTGGACAGATACGCAGTATTTT. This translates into CASSSFSWTDTQYF.